The sequence of this T cell receptor (beta chain) was determined in a study of shared clonotypes between healthy human individuals. Findings and limits, study-wide: Against clonotypes common to all four donors, non-shared ones had lower generation probabilities. In this cohort, only blood was sampled, and tissue repertoires likely differ.

The germline CDR1 and CDR2 sequences are SGHVS and FNYEAQ. The junction had 3 bases not matched to a gene; V was cut back by 1 base and J by 1 base. The CDR3 covers 15 residues. As to this clone: What it recognizes is unknown.

The investigators split CD4+ cells into a CD45RA+ naive subset and a CD45RA-negative memory subset. As processed by the authors: As immunoSEQ supplied junction-only sequences (without quality scores), filtering differed. Produced via immunoSEQ multiplex PCR; TCRdb's table is partial and in-frame only. That table supplies the V and J calls and clone size; D and trimming were determined from the DNA. Altogether some 1,100,000 clones are present, roughly 74% being singletons, with the ten largest covering under 0.65%. This clonotype was sampled from a man between 18 and 35 years old in good health. Some clones in this sample may be carry-over from other donors' samples. The chain has TRBV7-6 and TRBJ1-1; 7 nucleotides agree with TRBD1. The sequenced sample consisted of memory CD4+ T cells from PBMCs. Subset noted: CD45RA-negative fraction. The CDR3 spells CASSLEDRKNTEAFF. The DNA for the CDR3 is TGTGCCAGCAGCTTAGAGGACAGGAAGAACACTGAAGCTTTCTTT.